A selection of T cell receptor beta chains follows, all from one sample in a study of blood T cells in healthy people across ages. TCRdb redid the calling of the 5' RACE reads with MiXCR, one entry per CDR3 protein. The table includes a few hundred thousand distinct CDR3 sequences, 45% to 65% detected once. Sequenced: blood. The receptors shown here come from a man aged 55 to 69 in good health. The CDR3 runs from the conserved cysteine through the conserved F or W. The D gene is left open where the match is weak. Rows give clone size only sometimes, using once, few, many, or a class for an expanded clone.

CDR3	DNA	D	J	V	size
CSVAQSFTNEQFF	TGCAGCGTTGCGCAGTCCTTTACCAATGAGCAGTTCTTC	NA	TRBJ2-1	TRBV29-1	NA
CASSERNTAGGPTWGTQYF	TGTGCCAGCAGTGAGCGGAACACGGCGGGGGGGCCTACTTGGGGGACCCAGTACTTC	TRBD2	TRBJ2-5	TRBV2	NA
CSARGPLGAGNTDTQYF	TGCAGTGCTAGAGGTCCCCTGGGGGCGGGGAACACAGATACGCAGTATTTT	NA	TRBJ2-3	TRBV20-1	NA
CSVAQSGGRDIQYF	TGCAGCGTTGCCCAGAGCGGAGGGCGGGACATTCAGTACTTC	NA	TRBJ2-4	TRBV29-1	NA
CASSPSRGGGRPYERYF	TGTGCCAGCAGTCCCTCAAGGGGTGGCGGGAGACCCTACGAGCGGTACTTC	TRBD2	TRBJ2-7	TRBV28	NA
CSVPPLAGFEQFF	TGCAGCGTCCCCCCACTGGCTGGATTTGAGCAGTTCTTC	NA	TRBJ2-1	TRBV29-1	NA
CASSLETSRITYNEQFF	TGTGCCAGCAGTTTGGAAACGTCCAGGATCACCTACAATGAGCAGTTCTTC	NA	TRBJ2-1	TRBV27	NA
CASSELRTSGTDTQYF	TGTGCCAGCAGTGAGTTGAGGACTAGCGGCACAGATACGCAGTATTTT	TRBD2	TRBJ2-3	TRBV2	NA
CASRLGGPSRTGEQYF	TGCGCCAGCCGCTTGGGGGGCCCGTCCCGAACGGGCGAGCAGTACTTC	NA	TRBJ2-7	TRBV5-1	once
CASSWIRDTQYF	TGTGCCAGCAGCTGGATTAGGGATACGCAGTATTTT	NA	TRBJ2-3	TRBV7-2	NA
CSALEGGARGNEKLFF	TGCAGTGCCTTAGAAGGAGGGGCGCGGGGTAATGAAAAACTGTTTTTT	NA	TRBJ1-4	TRBV20-1	NA
CAINLGPSTDTQYF	TGTGCCATCAACCTCGGTCCTAGCACAGATACGCAGTATTTT	NA	TRBJ2-3	TRBV10-3	NA
CASSLWDNNYGYTF	TGTGCCAGCAGTTTGTGGGACAACAACTATGGCTACACCTTC	NA	TRBJ1-2	TRBV28	once
CASSQVRNEQYF	TGTGCCAGCAGCCAAGTTCGGAACGAGCAGTACTTC	NA	TRBJ2-7	TRBV14	NA
CASSVQGAGANVLTF	TGTGCCAGCAGCGTACAGGGGGCTGGGGCCAACGTCCTGACTTTC	TRBD1	TRBJ2-6	TRBV7-8	NA
CASSRLLTGDYNEQFF	TGTGCCAGCAGCCGCTTACTGACGGGCGACTACAATGAGCAGTTCTTC	NA	TRBJ2-1	TRBV3-1	NA
CASSLSGGVVYEQYF	TGTGCCAGCAGCTTATCAGGAGGGGTTGTTTACGAGCAGTACTTC	NA	TRBJ2-7	TRBV7-2	NA
CSVEGGSGTGGGTYEQYF	TGCAGCGTTGAAGGGGGGTCCGGGACAGGGGGCGGGACCTACGAGCAGTACTTC	TRBD1	TRBJ2-7	TRBV29-1	NA
CSARGPGTSGANEQFF	TGCAGTGCTAGAGGGCCCGGGACTAGTGGGGCCAATGAGCAGTTCTTC	TRBD2	TRBJ2-1	TRBV20-1	once
CSVAPRFRGGYTF	TGCAGCGTTGCCCCGAGGTTCCGCGGTGGCTACACCTTC	NA	TRBJ1-2	TRBV29-1	NA
CASSSSGGGMFEQFF	TGTGCCAGCAGTTCTAGCGGAGGGGGGATGTTTGAGCAGTTCTTC	NA	TRBJ2-1	TRBV28	NA
CASSWAGVGTDTQYF	TGCGCCAGCAGCTGGGCGGGGGTCGGAACAGATACGCAGTATTTT	TRBD2	TRBJ2-3	TRBV5-1	NA
CSVGQAGYTF	TGCAGCGTTGGACAGGCTGGCTACACCTTC	NA	TRBJ1-2	TRBV29-1	NA
CASSANNYEQYF	TGTGCCAGCTCGGCTAACAACTACGAGCAGTACTTC	NA	TRBJ2-7	TRBV18	NA
CASSWSGIRYNEQYF	TGTGCCAGCAGCTGGAGCGGGATTCGCTACAATGAGCAGTACTTC	TRBD2	TRBJ2-7	TRBV5-6	NA
CASRDPGAAINYGYTF	TGTGCCAGCAGGGACCCTGGGGCAGCCATCAACTATGGCTACACCTTC	NA	TRBJ1-2	TRBV2	NA
CASSVGQGNEEKLFF	NA	NA	TRBJ1-4	TRBV21-1	NA
CASSLSGVYQETQYF	TGCGCCAGCAGCTTGTCGGGGGTGTACCAAGAGACCCAGTACTTC	NA	TRBJ2-5	TRBV5-1	NA
CSAGDFDHTDTQYF	TGCAGTGCTGGAGATTTCGACCACACAGATACGCAGTATTTT	NA	TRBJ2-3	TRBV20-1	NA
CAWSVQEGYQETQYF	TGTGCCTGGAGTGTACAGGAGGGGTACCAAGAGACCCAGTACTTC	NA	TRBJ2-5	TRBV30	NA
CASSEARVSKNIQYF	TGTGCCAGCAGTGAAGCCAGGGTGTCCAAAAACATTCAGTACTTC	NA	TRBJ2-4	TRBV2	NA
CASSKVGLETYEQYF	TGTGCCAGCAGCAAAGTGGGACTGGAGACCTACGAGCAGTACTTC	NA	TRBJ2-7	TRBV21-1	once
CASSLGTGGRNTEAFF	TGTGCCAGCAGCTTAGGGACAGGGGGGAGAAACACTGAAGCTTTCTTT	TRBD1	TRBJ1-1	TRBV7-2	once
CSAVQTNTQYF	TGCAGTGCCGTCCAAACAAATACGCAGTATTTT	NA	TRBJ2-3	TRBV20-1	NA
CASSYLSPGYGYTF	TGTGCCAGCAGTTACCTCAGTCCTGGGTATGGCTACACCTTC	NA	TRBJ1-2	TRBV6-6	many
CASSATTASTDTQYF	TGTGCCAGCAGCGCCACGACAGCTAGCACAGATACGCAGTATTTT	NA	TRBJ2-3	TRBV9	NA
CASSVVPAGVLFF	TGTGCCAGCAGCGTAGTGCCAGCGGGAGTCTTGTTCTTC	TRBD2	TRBJ2-1	TRBV9	NA
CSVEFEQRWETQYF	TGCAGCGTTGAATTTGAACAGAGGTGGGAGACCCAGTACTTC	NA	TRBJ2-5	TRBV29-1	NA
CASTSPSGRRNEQFF	TGTGCCAGCACCTCCCCAAGCGGGAGAAGGAATGAGCAGTTCTTC	TRBD2	TRBJ2-1	TRBV12-3/TRBV12-4	few
CSAQHGSGGSSYEQYF	TGCAGTGCTCAACATGGTAGCGGGGGGAGCTCCTACGAGCAGTACTTC	TRBD2	TRBJ2-7	TRBV20-1	NA
CASSPTGGSYEQYF	TGCGCCAGCAGCCCTACAGGGGGCTCCTACGAGCAGTACTTC	TRBD1	TRBJ2-7	TRBV5-1	many
CASSFFWPSRRGELNEQFF	TGTGCCAGCAGTTTTTTTTGGCCCAGTAGGCGGGGGGAGCTTAATGAGCAGTTCTTC	TRBD2	TRBJ2-1	TRBV6-5	NA
CASSLGLAGITGELFF	TGTGCCAGCAGCTTGGGACTAGCGGGGATCACCGGGGAGCTGTTTTTT	TRBD2	TRBJ2-2	TRBV11-1	NA